Following are 17 T cell receptor beta chains from one sample sequenced in a study of blood T cell repertoires in COVID-19 (TCRdb year 2020). The library was obtained by the immunoSEQ multiplex PCR assay. The source is immuneACCESS, and TCRdb retained only in-frame sequences with V and J called. Part of the clones is not carried over; for the studies checked, unresolved V genes explain less than half of this, and the remainder is unexplained. Within this sample are 130,000 to 150,000 clones, with 80% of them counted one time only. Of the sample, about 4% is held by the ten largest clones. Source material: peripheral blood. The source is a man in his 70s who had recovered from COVID-19.

The gene calls are TRBV5-4 and TRBJ2-1; 10 nucleotides align to TRBD2. CDR3 length equals 16 residues. Trimming took 4 bases from V and 6 from J; bases not matched to a gene: 10. The germline gives CDR1 SGHNT, CDR2 YYREEE (reference sequence). The CDR3 spells CASSPGAPSGSNEQFF. CDR3 sequence (DNA): TGTGCCAGCAGCCCTGGGGCACCTAGCGGGAGCAATGAGCAGTTCTTC. Full variable domain (missing parts from reference TRBV5-4 and TRBJ2-1): ETGVTQSPTHLIKTRGQQVTLRCSSQSGHNTVSWYQQALGQGPQFIFQYYREEENGRGNFPPRFSGLQFPNYSSELNVNALELDDSALYLCASSPGAPSGSNEQFFGPGTRLTVL.

This clone appeared once. The chain carries TRBV5-4 and TRBJ2-1, with TRBD1 matching over 9 bases. Trimming removed 0 bases from V and 4 bases from J; junction bases left unmatched: 2. The germline gives CDR1 SGHNT, CDR2 YYREEE (reference sequence). CDR3 size: 15 residues. The DNA of the CDR3 is TGTGCCAGCAGCTTGGGTGGACAGGGGTACAATGAGCAGTTCTTC. Amino acids: CASSLGGQGYNEQFF.

V gene TRBV27 combines with J gene TRBJ2-7; 12 bases agree with TRBD1. Germline trimming cut 6 bases from V and 7 bases from J; bases unmatched to any gene: 10. CDR1 is MNHEY and CDR2 is SMNVEV in the germline V gene (reference sequence). The CDR3 has 15 amino acids. CDR3 residues: CASSQGTGGRREQYF. Here the CDR3 DNA reads TGTGCCAGCAGCCAGGGGACAGGGGGCCGAAGGGAGCAGTACTTC.

The J gene is TRBJ2-3, the V gene TRBV24-1; a possible D gene is TRBD2 (5 bases). The CDR3 is made up of 14 amino acids. V shed 5 bases and J shed 2 bases, with 10 bases lying between them. CDR1 and CDR2 from the germline V gene are KGHDR and SFDVKD. The CDR3 protein is CATSAPGNTDTQYF. DNA of the CDR3: TGTGCCACCAGTGCCCCCGGGAACACAGATACGCAGTATTTT.

This clone was seen only once. This CDR3 is CSATRTGGTEAFF. The CDR3, as DNA: TGCAGCGCCACCCGGACAGGGGGCACTGAAGCTTTCTTT. The rearrangement joins TRBV29-1 to TRBJ1-1; 10 positions agree with TRBD1. With V trimmed by 7 bases and J by 4 bases, 6 bases remained unmatched. Germline CDR1 SQVTM, CDR2 ANQGSEA. This CDR3 is 13 amino acids long. The entire variable domain, with the rest obtained from reference TRBV29-1 and TRBJ1-1, is as follows: SAVISQKPSRDICQRGTSLTIQCQVDSQVTMMFWYRQQPGQSLTLIATANQGSEATYESGFVIDKFPISRPNLTFSTLTVSNMSPEDSSIYLCSATRTGGTEAFFGQGTRLTVV.

This clone was seen only a few times. The V call is TRBV5-4, the J call TRBJ2-7; D possibly corresponds to TRBD2 (5 bases). Trimming removed 4 bases from V and 3 bases from J, with 17 bases in between. Germline V lookup: CDR1 SGHNT, CDR2 YYREEE (reference sequence). The CDR3 totals 15 residues. CDR3 nucleotides: TGTGCCAGCAGCCACCCACATAGCGCCTACTACGAGCAGTACTTC. Translation: CASSHPHSAYYEQYF.

This clone occurred once. The rearrangement uses TRBV27 and TRBJ2-3, with 10 bases aligning to TRBD2. The V gene's germline CDR1 is MNHEY and CDR2 SMNVEV (reference sequence). Losses at the gene ends were 2 bases for V and 1 base for J; bases not matched to a gene: 9. This CDR3 is 18 amino acids long. DNA for the CDR3: TGTGCCAGCAGTTTAGGACTAGCGGCCATACCTGGCACAGATACGCAGTATTTT. Translated, it gives CASSLGLAAIPGTDTQYF.

V is TRBV27 and J is TRBJ2-7, with TRBD1 matching over 9 bases. Germline CDR1 is MNHEY and CDR2 is SMNVEV (reference sequence). The CDR3 contains 13 residues. Germline trimming cut 4 bases from V and 6 bases from J; bases unmatched to any gene: 4. This CDR3 reads CASSSQGAIEQYF. CDR3 nucleotide sequence: TGTGCCAGCAGTTCACAGGGGGCTATCGAGCAGTACTTC.

CDR3 residues: CASSYRDSQETQYF. CDR3 sequence (DNA): TGTGCCAGCAGTTACCGGGACAGCCAAGAGACCCAGTACTTC. The chain has TRBV27 and TRBJ2-5; 7 bases line up with TRBD1. Germline CDR1 MNHEY, CDR2 SMNVEV (reference sequence). This CDR3 spans 14 amino acids. Trimming removed 4 bases from V and 1 base from J; junction bases left unmatched: 3.

This chain uses TRBV19 with TRBJ1-2; D not resolved. Trimming took 3 bases from V and 4 from J, leaving 9 bases between them. Germline CDR1 and CDR2: LNHDA and SQIVND (reference sequence). CDR3 length: 13 residues. The CDR3, as DNA: TGTGCCAGTAGTATCCCCCCCGGCTATGGCTACACCTTC. Translated: CASSIPPGYGYTF.

The chain has TRBV10-1 and TRBJ1-4, with D possibly TRBD1 on 6 matching bases. The CDR3 spans 14 residues. CDR1 WNHNN and CDR2 SYGVQD come from the germline V gene (reference sequence). Trimming took off 6 bases at V and 8 bases at J, with 16 bases between the two ends. The CDR3 loop is CASSATGSPEKLFF. CDR3 DNA: TGCGCCAGCAGCGCCACAGGGTCGCCAGAAAAACTGTTTTTT.

This clone has just one count. V gene TRBV24-1 combines with J gene TRBJ2-1, with D unresolved. This CDR3 comprises 14 residues. V was trimmed by 5 bases and J by 0 bases, leaving 7 bases between them. Germline-derived CDR1 and CDR2 are KGHDR and SFDVKD. The CDR3 DNA follows: TGTGCCACCAGTGGTGGGCCCTCCTACAATGAGCAGTTCTTC. Translating it yields CATSGGPSYNEQFF.

This chain links TRBV6-5 with TRBJ1-2; the match to TRBD1 covers 9 bases. The CDR3 is 16 amino acids. Germline CDR1 is MNHEY and CDR2 is SVGAGI. The J segment lost 7 bases and the V segment lost 2 bases, leaving 11 bases of the junction unmatched. CDR3 sequence (DNA): TGTGCCAGCAGTTACCGCCCGCCGGGACAGGGTGCTGGCTACACCTTC. Protein sequence: CASSYRPPGQGAGYTF.

The genes are TRBV5-1 and TRBJ2-1; D remains unclear. Germline lookup yields CDR1 SGHRS and CDR2 YFSETQ. Trimming removed 5 bases from V and 2 bases from J, with 14 bases in between. The CDR3 contains 15 residues. The CDR3 sequence is CASRKLGSAYNEQFF. The CDR3 DNA is TGCGCCAGCAGGAAGTTGGGCTCGGCCTACAATGAGCAGTTCTTC.

The rearrangement joins TRBV4-1 to TRBJ2-1; D might be TRBD1 (6 bases). The germline V gene has CDR1 MGHRA and CDR2 YSYEKL. This CDR3 comprises 16 residues. V shed 4 bases and J shed 2 bases, with 15 bases lying between them. CDR3 DNA: TGCGCCAGCAGCCGGGGACATGGGGGCGCCTACAATGAGCAGTTCTTC. This sequence encodes CASSRGHGGAYNEQFF.

The rearrangement uses TRBV18 and TRBJ2-7; 8 nucleotides align to TRBD1. The length of the CDR3 is 15 residues. Germline V gene sequence: CDR1 KGHSH, CDR2 LQKENI. V was pared by 3 bases and J by 0 bases, with 4 bases of the junction left unmatched. CDR3 amino acids: CASSPGTGASYEQYF. DNA for the CDR3: TGTGCCAGCTCACCCGGGACAGGAGCCTCCTACGAGCAGTACTTC.

CDR3 amino acids: CASRELAGDTGELFF. In DNA form, the CDR3 reads TGCGCCAGCAGAGAACTAGCGGGGGACACCGGGGAGCTGTTTTTT. The V call is TRBV10-2, the J call TRBJ2-2; TRBD2 aligns across 11 bases. The CDR3 has 15 amino acids. From germline, CDR1 is WSHSY and CDR2 SAAADI. V shed 6 bases, J shed 3 bases, and the junction held 3 bases outside the gene matches.